The 30 T cell receptor beta chains below all came from one sample that was sequenced in a study of low-dose radiotherapy and immunotherapy resistance in tumors. First-strand cDNA used TRAV- and TRBV-specific primers, covering alpha and beta chains. Over approximately 20 PCR cycles, TCRs were amplified from a constant-region primer and V-primer adapter. TCRdb processed the reads anew with MiXCR; each CDR3 protein has one entry. The sample consists of about 12,000 distinct CDR3 sequences, around 74% of them appearing once. The receptors were sampled from a human donor with advanced metastatic prostate, ovarian, gallbladder or colorectal cancer (not recorded which). This table probably holds off-target reads from a library built for another chain.

This clonotype was counted only a few times. The gene calls are TRBV20-1 and TRBJ2-5; 7 positions match TRBD1. Germline V gives CDR1 DFQATT, CDR2 SNEGSKA (reference sequence). This CDR3 is built from 13 residues. The junction had 7 bases not matched to a gene; V was cut back by 6 bases and J by 3 bases. The CDR3 bases are TGCAGTGCAGACGACAGGGTGAAAGAGACCCAGTACTTC. Translated: CSADDRVKETQYF.

This clonotype was counted a few times. This chain joins TRBV5-1 and TRBJ2-1; D may be TRBD1 or TRBD2 (6 bases each). There are 15 residues in the CDR3. Germline CDR1 SGHRS, CDR2 YFSETQ. Trimming shortened V by 2 bases and J by 0 bases, and 9 bases separated the two germline ends. For the CDR3, the DNA is TGCGCCAGCAGCTTAGGGGGGACCTCCTACAATGAGCAGTTCTTC. It codes for CASSLGGTSYNEQFF. Supplemented by reference TRBV5-1 and TRBJ2-1, the full variable domain reads KAGVTQTPRYLIKTRGQQVTLSCSPISGHRSVSWYQQTPGQGLQFLFEYFSETQRNKGNFPGRFSGRQFSNSRSEMNVSTLELGDSALYLCASSLGGTSYNEQFFGPGTRLTVL.

This rearrangement joins TRBV5-1 to TRBJ2-7; TRBD1 agrees at 7 bases. The CDR3 loop spans 14 amino acids. CDR1 SGHRS and CDR2 YFSETQ come from the germline V gene. Trimming removed 4 bases from V and 4 bases from J; junction bases left unmatched: 8. CDR3 sequence (DNA): TGCGCCAGCAGCGAAACAGGGGAGTGGTACGAGCAGTACTTC. Translating gives CASSETGEWYEQYF.

The V gene is TRBV6-2 or TRBV6-3, the J gene TRBJ1-1; D perhaps matches TRBD1 (6 bases). The CDR3 loop spans 17 amino acids. V lost 6 bases and J lost 1, with 21 bases in between. Germline CDR1 reads MNHEY; CDR2 reads SVGEGT. CDR3 loop: CASRGTGFGFRNTEAFF. The CDR3 DNA reads as TGTGCCAGCAGGGGCACAGGGTTTGGGTTCCGGAACACTGAAGCTTTCTTT.

V gene TRBV5-1 combines with J gene TRBJ2-7; the match to TRBD2 covers 11 bases. V shed 3 bases and J 3 bases; nucleotides not matched to a gene: 8. CDR1 and CDR2 (germline): SGHRS, YFSETQ. The CDR3 is 16 amino acids. In DNA form, the CDR3 reads TGCGCCAGCAGCTCAGCCCCTGGGACTAGCGGCTACGAGCAGTACTTC. Its translation: CASSSAPGTSGYEQYF.

The chain is built from TRBV7-2 and TRBJ1-2, with D unclear. Germline CDR1 reads SGHTA; CDR2 reads FQGNSA. The CDR3 has 14 residues. The V end was cut by 5 bases, the J end by 10 bases, with 20 bases between. The CDR3 region is CASSPPGSYGFYTF. In DNA, the CDR3 is TGTGCCAGCAGCCCCCCGGGCTCCTACGGTTTCTACACCTTC.

The genes are TRBV5-1 and TRBJ2-7; 9 bases match TRBD1. Germline loops: CDR1 SGHRS, CDR2 YFSETQ. The length of the CDR3 is 15 residues. With V trimmed by 0 bases and J by 3 bases, 4 bases remained unmatched. The CDR3 bases are TGCGCCAGCAGCTTGGACACAGGGGGCCTCTACGAGCAGTACTTC. Protein sequence: CASSLDTGGLYEQYF.

The chain has TRBV7-2 and TRBJ1-3, with a possible D match to TRBD1 (6 bases). CDR1 is SGHTA, CDR2 FQGNSA, per germline. The V end was cut by 5 bases, the J end by 4 bases, with 15 bases between. The CDR3 spans 15 residues. CDR3 DNA: TGTGCCAGCAGCGCTAATGGGGGGGGCGGAAACACCATATATTTT. This translates into CASSANGGGGNTIYF.

V and J are TRBV2 and TRBJ2-1; 8 bases map to TRBD1. This CDR3 region has 16 residues. CDR1 and CDR2 from the germline V gene are SNHLY and FYNNEI. V lost 2 bases, J lost 7 bases, and 10 bases stayed unmatched. The CDR3 nucleotides are TGTGCCAGCAGTGAATGGGGTCAGGGGGCAGGTAATGAGCAGTTCTTC. Protein product: CASSEWGQGAGNEQFF.

CDR3 DNA sequence: TGTGCCAGCACCACCCTGGGCCTCGCCGGCGGGGAGCTGTTTTTT. This gives the protein CASTTLGLAGGELFF. V gene TRBV5-6 combines with J gene TRBJ2-2, with D hard to call. Trimming stripped 6 bases from V and 7 bases from J, with 19 bases between. This CDR3 spans 15 amino acids. CDR1 is SGHDT and CDR2 is YYEEEE in the germline V gene.

CDR3 sequence: CASSLRGDEQFF. The CDR3 DNA sequence: TGTGCCAGCAGCCTGAGGGGGGATGAGCAGTTCTTC. This sequence joins TRBV28 and TRBJ2-1, with D perhaps matching TRBD1 or TRBD2 (6 bases each). Germline V gene lookup returns CDR1 MDHEN and CDR2 SYDVKM. V was pared by 6 bases and J by 8 bases, with 11 bases between. This CDR3 has 12 amino acids.

The gene calls are TRBV18 and TRBJ1-2, with TRBD1 matching over 9 bases. V was clipped by 5 bases and J by 4 bases; unmatched bases: 14. CDR1 and CDR2 (germline): KGHSH, LQKENI. The CDR3 has 17 residues. The CDR3 loop reads CASSTILRDRVAYGYTF. The CDR3 region has the DNA TGTGCCAGCTCAACAATTCTCCGGGACAGGGTAGCCTATGGCTACACCTTC.

V gene TRBV4-2 combines with J gene TRBJ1-4; D is unclear. Trimming removed 0 bases at V and 4 bases at J, with 12 bases between. Germline values: CDR1 LGHNA, CDR2 YNFKEQ. There are 16 residues in the CDR3. CDR3: CASSQDWSDYNEKLFF. The CDR3 DNA sequence: TGTGCCAGCAGCCAAGATTGGTCCGATTATAATGAAAAACTGTTTTTT.

The rearrangement uses TRBV28 and TRBJ2-4, with D tentatively TRBD2 (7 bases). Trimming left V 7 bases short and J 6 bases short, with 16 bases between. CDR1 MDHEN and CDR2 SYDVKM come from the germline V gene. The length of the CDR3 is 14 residues. The CDR3 reads CASKGGGARNIQYF. The CDR3, as DNA: TGTGCCAGCAAAGGGGGGGGGGCGCGAAACATTCAGTACTTC.

Concerning this clonotype: The junction departs from the called germline gene at one end, perhaps through a read error. The chain is built from TRBV5-3 and TRBJ2-1; 8 nucleotides agree with TRBD2. TRBV5-3 is identified as an open reading frame with a role that is uncertain. CDR3 size: 18 residues. The CDR3 here is CASSLVSGTSLAGNEQFF. The CDR3 DNA sequence: TGTGCCAGCAGCTTGGTTTCGGGGACTAGTTTGGCCGGAAATGAGCAGTTCTTC.

The gene calls are TRBV10-2 and TRBJ2-5; D is undetermined. V shed 3 bases and J shed 5 bases, with 7 bases lying between them. The CDR3 length is 12 residues. Germline loops: CDR1 WSHSY, CDR2 SAAADI. CDR3 sequence reads: CASSDARETQYF. The CDR3 region has the DNA TGCGCCAGCAGTGATGCCCGGGAGACCCAGTACTTC.

This rearrangement joins TRBV27 to TRBJ2-1; 8 bases line up with TRBD1. With V trimmed by 8 bases and J by 4 bases, 4 bases remained unmatched. The CDR3 sequence is 13 residues long. Looked up from germline, CDR1 is MNHEY and CDR2 is SMNVEV (reference sequence). The CDR3 bases are TGTGCCAGCGGCCAGGGGGCTTACAATGAGCAGTTCTTC. This translates into CASGQGAYNEQFF.

This clonotype showed up just once. This sequence joins TRBV3-1 and TRBJ2-1, with 8 positions matching TRBD2. This CDR3 contains 16 residues. Trimming at V came to 4 bases and at J to 6 bases, leaving 11 bases not matched to a gene. Germline CDR1 reads LGHDT; CDR2 reads YNNKEL (reference sequence). The CDR3 sequence is CASSPRLAGRVNEQFF. The CDR3 DNA sequence: TGTGCCAGCAGCCCCCGCCTTGCCGGGAGGGTCAATGAGCAGTTCTTC.

The sample holds a few counts of this clonotype. The gene calls are TRBV19 and TRBJ2-3; 10 nucleotides align to TRBD2. V shed 5 bases, J shed 4 bases, and the junction held 9 bases outside the gene matches. The CDR3 consists of 16 residues. Germline V gene sequence: CDR1 LNHDA, CDR2 SQIVND (reference sequence). The CDR3 here is CASSLPASGSPDTQYF. CDR3 coding DNA: TGTGCCAGTAGTCTCCCAGCTAGCGGGAGTCCAGATACGCAGTATTTT.

This clonotype was observed once. The chain joins TRBV28 to TRBJ1-3, with 8 nucleotides matching TRBD1. With 7 bases clipped from V and 2 bases from J, the junction kept 4 bases outside the gene matches. The germline CDR1 and CDR2 sequences are MDHEN and SYDVKM. The CDR3 is 14 residues long. The DNA for the CDR3 is TGTGCCAGCACCTTGACAGGGGCTGGAAACACCATATATTTT. As protein: CASTLTGAGNTIYF.

The CDR3 here is CASSSFGQGAEEQYF. For the CDR3, the DNA is TGCGCCAGCAGCTCCTTTGGACAGGGGGCTGAAGAGCAGTACTTC. This sequence joins TRBV5-1 and TRBJ2-7; 11 bases fit TRBD1. The germline CDR1 and CDR2 sequences are SGHRS and YFSETQ. The CDR3 consists of 15 residues. J lost 7 bases, V lost 3 bases, and 9 bases had no gene match.

V is TRBV12-3 or TRBV12-4 and J is TRBJ1-2; D is unresolved. Deletions cut 1 base from V and 2 bases from J, with 2 bases between. The CDR3 length is 12 residues. This CDR3 is CASSLGNYGYTF. CDR3 in DNA: TGTGCCAGCAGTTTAGGGAACTATGGCTACACCTTC.

V is TRBV21-1 and J is TRBJ2-6; the table assigns TRBD1, which was not confirmed against the DNA. TRBV21-1 is a documented pseudogene. The CDR3 length is 15 residues. CDR3 DNA sequence: TGTGCCAGCACCCCGGCGGGGTCTGGGGCCAACGTCCTGACTTTC. The encoded protein is CASTPAGSGANVLTF.

The rearrangement uses TRBV20-1 and TRBJ2-5; D unresolved. Trimming removed 6 bases at V and 7 bases at J, with 15 bases between. CDR1 and CDR2 (germline): DFQATT, SNEGSKA (reference sequence). The CDR3 contains 12 residues. This chain's CDR3 is CSAPARHGTQYF. DNA for the CDR3: TGCAGTGCCCCCGCCAGACACGGGACCCAGTACTTC.

The gene calls are TRBV28 and TRBJ1-5; no firm D call. Germline V gene data show CDR1 as MDHEN and CDR2 as SYDVKM. Between the trimmed V and J ends, which lost 1 base and 6 bases, there was a span of 10 bases. CDR3 length equals 14 residues. The CDR3 DNA is TGTGCCAGCAGTTTATCGGGTTACGCTCAGCCCCAGCATTTT. This codes for CASSLSGYAQPQHF.

This clonotype showed up just once. The chain combines TRBV3-1 with TRBJ1-6; tentatively, D is TRBD1 (5 bases). The V end lost 4 bases, the J end lost 15 bases, and 16 bases lay between the germline ends. Germline assignment: CDR1 LGHDT and CDR2 YNNKEL (reference sequence). CDR3 length equals 13 residues. The CDR3 region is CASSPSRDRSLHF. The CDR3 DNA follows: TGTGCCAGCAGCCCATCTCGGGACCGTAGCCTCCACTTT.

This clonotype was seen a few times. The chain links TRBV12-3 or TRBV12-4 to TRBJ1-5, with D unclear. Deletions cut 1 base from V and 6 bases from J, with 1 base between. This CDR3 comprises 11 residues. The CDR3 here is CASSLGQPQHF. The DNA for the CDR3 is TGTGCCAGCAGTTTAGGTCAGCCCCAGCATTTT.

The J gene is TRBJ2-7, the V gene TRBV29-1, with D perhaps given as TRBD1 or TRBD2 (6 bases each). Germline V gives CDR1 SQVTM, CDR2 ANQGSEA. The V end was cut by 4 bases, the J end by 5 bases, with 9 bases between. This CDR3 has 11 residues. The CDR3 sequence is CSVAGAHEQYF. For the CDR3, the DNA is TGCAGCGTTGCGGGGGCGCACGAGCAGTACTTC.

The DNA for the CDR3 is TGTGCCAGCAGAGTGGGTACAGGCTACGAGCAGTACTTC. Amino acid sequence: CASRVGTGYEQYF. The V gene is TRBV28, the J gene TRBJ2-7, with a weak D call TRBD1 (5 bases). The CDR3 runs 13 residues. Germline V gives CDR1 MDHEN, CDR2 SYDVKM. Between the trimmed V and J ends, which lost 6 bases and 3 bases, there was a span of 12 bases.

This rearrangement joins TRBV7-2 to TRBJ2-7, with D possibly being TRBD1 or TRBD2 (5 bases each). CDR3 length: 13 residues. CDR1 is SGHTA, CDR2 FQGNSA, per germline. V was trimmed by 6 bases and J by 6 bases, leaving 15 bases between them. The CDR3 protein is CASRGDPTSEQYF. CDR3 nucleotide sequence: TGTGCCAGCAGAGGGGACCCTACTTCCGAGCAGTACTTC. Full variable domain (outside the CDR3, taken from reference TRBV7-2 and TRBJ2-7): GAGVSQSPSNKVTEKGKDVELRCDPISGHTALYWYRQSLGQGLEFLIYFQGNSAPDKSGLPSDRFSAERTGGSVSTLTIQRTQQEDSAVYLCASRGDPTSEQYFGPGTRLTVT.